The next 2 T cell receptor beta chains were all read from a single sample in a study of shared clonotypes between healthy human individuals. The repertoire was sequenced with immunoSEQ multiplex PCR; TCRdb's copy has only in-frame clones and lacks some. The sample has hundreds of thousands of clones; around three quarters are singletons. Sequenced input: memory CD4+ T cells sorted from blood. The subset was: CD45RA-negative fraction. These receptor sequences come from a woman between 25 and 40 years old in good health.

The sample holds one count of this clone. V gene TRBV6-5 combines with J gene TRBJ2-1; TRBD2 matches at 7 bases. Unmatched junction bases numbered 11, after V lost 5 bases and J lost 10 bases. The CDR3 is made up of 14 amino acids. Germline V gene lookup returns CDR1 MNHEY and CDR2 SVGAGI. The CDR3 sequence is CASSEGHEREEQFF. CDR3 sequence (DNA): TGTGCCAGCAGTGAGGGGCACGAGCGGGAAGAGCAGTTCTTC.

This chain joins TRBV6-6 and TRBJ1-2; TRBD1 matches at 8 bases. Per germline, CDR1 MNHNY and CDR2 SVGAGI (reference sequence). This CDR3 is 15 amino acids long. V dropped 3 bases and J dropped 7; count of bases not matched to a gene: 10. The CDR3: CASSYLLDRESGYTF. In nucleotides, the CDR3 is TGTGCCAGCAGTTATCTGTTGGACAGGGAGAGTGGCTACACCTTC.